One and the same sample provided the 10 T cell receptor beta chains below, sequenced in a study of chemoradiotherapy in HPV16-positive cancers. Sequencing used immunoSEQ multiplex PCR; TCRdb keeps in-frame clones, though not all of them. The sample lists 30,000 to 40,000 clones; approximately 90% were seen once. This material consisted of blood, taken from a patient who underwent chemoradiotherapy. These receptors were obtained from a human donor with HPV-associated anogenital cancer.

This clone has only one observation. This chain links TRBV7-2 with TRBJ2-5; TRBD2 is a possible D gene (5 bases). Deletions cut 1 base from V and 5 bases from J, with 14 bases between. CDR3 length equals 15 residues. CDR1 is SGHTA and CDR2 is FQGNSA in the germline V gene. CDR3 DNA sequence: TGTGCCAGCAGCTTAGTCCGGGGAATGGGGGAGACCCAGTACTTC. This encodes CASSLVRGMGETQYF.

The genes are TRBV29-1 and TRBJ2-7; maybe TRBD2 (5 bases). Deletions cut 3 bases from V and 2 bases from J, with 8 bases between. Per germline, CDR1 SQVTM and CDR2 ANQGSEA. The CDR3 extends over 12 amino acids. CDR3 sequence (DNA): TGCAGCGTTGATTCCGGGACCTACGAGCAGTACTTC. This encodes CSVDSGTYEQYF.

This clone was recorded a few times. The chain links TRBV12-2 to TRBJ1-1. TRBV12-2 is classified as a pseudogene. The length of the CDR3 is 16 residues. The CDR3: CASRLEEILGNTEAFF. The CDR3 DNA reads TGTGCAAGTCGCTTAGAAGAGATTTTGGGGAACACTGAAGCTTTCTTT.

The V gene is TRBV2, the J gene TRBJ2-6, with D perhaps matching TRBD1 or TRBD2 (5 bases each). Germline V lookup: CDR1 SNHLY, CDR2 FYNNEI. This CDR3 is 17 amino acids long. The V gene lost 5 bases and the J gene lost 0 bases, with 14 bases spanning the gap. The CDR3 here is CASSITGRTSGANVLTF. The CDR3 DNA reads TGTGCCAGCAGTATAACGGGACGGACCTCTGGGGCCAACGTCCTGACTTTC.

The V and J genes are TRBV7-7 and TRBJ2-7, with D unresolved. This CDR3 is built from 14 residues. With 5 bases removed from V and 0 bases from J, the gap between germline ends came to 11 bases. Looked up from germline, CDR1 is SSHAT and CDR2 is FNYEAQ (reference sequence). CDR3 loop: CASSPSSSSYEQYF. CDR3 coding DNA: TGTGCCAGCAGCCCCTCTTCGAGCTCCTACGAGCAGTACTTC.

The chain recombines TRBV5-6 with TRBJ2-5; D ambiguous. Trimming took off 1 base at V and 2 bases at J, with 9 bases between the two ends. This CDR3 is 14 amino acids long. CDR1 and CDR2 from the germline V gene are SGHDT and YYEEEE. CDR3 in amino acids: CASSLKNPQETQYF. In DNA form, the CDR3 reads TGTGCCAGCAGCTTGAAGAATCCTCAAGAGACCCAGTACTTC.

The chain has TRBV7-2 and TRBJ1-6; no reliable D call. Trimming removed 0 bases from V and 9 bases from J, with 18 bases in between. CDR1 and CDR2 from the germline V gene are SGHTA and FQGNSA. There are 17 residues in the CDR3. The CDR3 nucleotides read TGTGCCAGCAGCTTAGCGATCGCCAGGAGGACTTTTTCACCCCTCCACTTT. Translating gives CASSLAIARRTFSPLHF.

The count of this clone is one. This sequence joins TRBV13 and TRBJ2-7; D uncertain. CDR1 and CDR2 (germline): PRHDT, FYEKMQ (reference sequence). Trimming cost V 4 bases and J 5 bases, with 12 bases left between them. The CDR3 totals 13 residues. CDR3 in amino acids: CASSSGRFNEQYF. CDR3 nucleotides: TGTGCCAGCAGCTCGGGTAGATTTAACGAGCAGTACTTC. Together with reference TRBV13 and TRBJ2-7, the CDR3 gives the full variable domain: AAGVIQSPRHLIKEKRETATLKCYPIPRHDTVYWYQQGPGQDPQFLISFYEKMQSDKGSIPDRFSAQQFSDYHSELNMSSLELGDSALYFCASSSGRFNEQYFGPGTRLTVT.

The chain couples TRBV5-1 to TRBJ2-7, with 7 positions matching TRBD2. The CDR3 is made up of 15 amino acids. J gave up 1 base and V 0 bases, and 4 bases lay outside the gene matches. Germline CDR1 reads SGHRS; CDR2 reads YFSETQ. CDR3 residues: CASSLGLAVSYEQYF. CDR3 in DNA: TGCGCCAGCAGCTTGGGACTAGCAGTTTCCTACGAGCAGTACTTC.

The chain carries TRBV6-5 and TRBJ2-5; D remains unclear. The CDR3 extends over 13 amino acids. The germline V gene encodes CDR1 MNHEY and CDR2 SVGAGI. The germline V and J ends were trimmed by 0 bases and 3 bases, with 5 bases remaining between them. As DNA, the CDR3 is TGTGCCAGCAGTTACTCTCGGGAAGAGACCCAGTACTTC. It yields the protein CASSYSREETQYF.